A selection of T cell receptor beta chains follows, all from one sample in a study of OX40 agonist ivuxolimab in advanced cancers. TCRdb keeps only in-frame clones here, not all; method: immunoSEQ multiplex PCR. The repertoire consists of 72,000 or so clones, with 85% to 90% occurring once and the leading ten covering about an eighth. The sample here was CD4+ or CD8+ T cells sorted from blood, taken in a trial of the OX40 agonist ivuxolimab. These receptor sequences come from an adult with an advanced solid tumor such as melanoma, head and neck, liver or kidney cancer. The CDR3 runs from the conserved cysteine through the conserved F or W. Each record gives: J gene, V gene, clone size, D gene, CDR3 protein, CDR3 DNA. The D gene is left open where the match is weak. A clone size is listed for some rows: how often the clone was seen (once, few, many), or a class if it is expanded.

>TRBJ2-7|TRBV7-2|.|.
CASSPVPYEQYF
TGTGCCAGCAGCCCGGTCCCCTACGAGCAGTACTTC
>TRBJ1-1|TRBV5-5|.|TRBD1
CASSQVRTGVNTEAFF
TGTGCCAGCAGCCAAGTTCGGACAGGCGTGAACACTGAAGCTTTCTTT
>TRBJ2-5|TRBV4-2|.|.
CASSHGLGEDETQYF
TGTGCCAGCAGCCACGGACTGGGGGAAGATGAGACCCAGTACTTC
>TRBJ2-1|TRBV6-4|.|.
CASSATSYNEQFF
TGTGCCAGCAGTGCTACCTCCTACAATGAGCAGTTCTTC
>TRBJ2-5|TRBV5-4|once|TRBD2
CASKGTASGTQETQYF
TGTGCCAGCAAAGGGACAGCTAGCGGGACACAAGAGACCCAGTACTTC
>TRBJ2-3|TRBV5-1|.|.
CASSLDLTLGTDTQYF
TGCGCCAGCAGCTTGGATTTAACGTTGGGCACAGATACGCAGTATTTT
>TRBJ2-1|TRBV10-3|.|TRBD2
CAISENPSGGSYNEQFF
TGTGCCATCAGTGAAAACCCTAGCGGGGGCTCCTACAATGAGCAGTTCTTC
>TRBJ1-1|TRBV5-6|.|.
CASSFDSNTEAFF
TGTGCCAGCAGCTTCGACAGCAACACTGAAGCTTTCTTT
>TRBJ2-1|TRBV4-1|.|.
CASSQDGRGSSYNEQFF
TGCGCCAGCAGCCAAGATGGCCGGGGGAGCTCCTACAATGAGCAGTTCTTC
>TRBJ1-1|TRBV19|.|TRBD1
CASSLDRGLTEAFF
TGTGCCAGTAGTCTGGACAGGGGATTGACTGAAGCTTTCTTT
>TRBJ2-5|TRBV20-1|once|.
CSATISETQYF
TGCAGTGCCACCATATCGGAGACCCAGTACTTC
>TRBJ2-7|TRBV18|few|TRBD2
CASSPGREPYEQYF
TGTGCCAGCTCACCAGGGAGGGAGCCTTACGAGCAGTACTTC
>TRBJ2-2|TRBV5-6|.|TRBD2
CASSLEGGTGELFF
TGTGCCAGCAGCTTGGAGGGAGGGACCGGGGAGCTGTTTTTT
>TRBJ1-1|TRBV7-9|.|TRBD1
CASSLGRGGLEAFF
TGTGCCAGCAGCTTAGGCAGGGGGGGGCTTGAAGCTTTCTTT
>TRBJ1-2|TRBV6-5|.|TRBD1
CASSQGGGYTF
TGTGCCAGCAGCCAGGGGGGCGGCTACACCTTC
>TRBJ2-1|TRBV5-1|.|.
CASSLRLASNEQFF
TGCGCCAGCAGCTTGAGATTAGCGTCCAATGAGCAGTTCTTC
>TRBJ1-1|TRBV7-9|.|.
CARQRVTNTEAFF
TGTGCCAGACAGAGGGTAACAAACACTGAAGCTTTCTTT
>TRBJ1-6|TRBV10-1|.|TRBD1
CASRDRGINSPLHF
TGCGCCAGCAGGGACAGGGGGATCAATTCACCCCTCCACTTT
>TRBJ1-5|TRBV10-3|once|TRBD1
CAISSTGDQPQHF
TGTGCCATCAGCTCTACAGGGGATCAGCCCCAGCATTTT
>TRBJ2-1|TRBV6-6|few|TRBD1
CASSHRGYSYNEQFF
TGTGCCAGCAGTCACAGGGGGTACTCCTACAATGAGCAGTTCTTC
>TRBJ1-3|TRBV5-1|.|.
CASSLETRTSGNTIYF
TGCGCCAGCAGCTTGGAGACCAGGACCTCTGGAAACACCATATATTTT
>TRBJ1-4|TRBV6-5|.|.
CASRTGFNEKLFF
TGTGCCAGCAGGACCGGGTTTAATGAAAAACTGTTTTTT
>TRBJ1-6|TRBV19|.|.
CASSRQPRNSPLHF
TGTGCCAGTAGTCGGCAGCCCCGGAATTCACCCCTCCACTTT
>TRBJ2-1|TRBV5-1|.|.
CASSLESSYNEQFF
TGCGCCAGCAGCTTGGAGAGCTCCTACAATGAGCAGTTCTTC
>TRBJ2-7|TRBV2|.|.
CASSREWAQQYF
TGTGCCAGCAGTCGCGAATGGGCGCAGCAGTACTTC
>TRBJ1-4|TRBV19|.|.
CASSIEAVGEKLFF
TGTGCCAGTAGTATCGAAGCAGTGGGGGAAAAACTGTTTTTT
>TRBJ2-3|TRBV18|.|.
CASSPPGHTDTQYF
TGTGCCAGCTCACCACCGGGACACACAGATACGCAGTATTTT
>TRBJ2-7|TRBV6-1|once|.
CASIKLDRPNEQYF
TGTGCCAGCATCAAACTCGACAGGCCCAACGAGCAGTACTTC
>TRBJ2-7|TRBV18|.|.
CASSLGSGLNF
TGTGCCAGCTCACTGGGTTCGGGACTGAACTTC
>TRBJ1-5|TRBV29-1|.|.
CSVKRGGNQPQHF
TGCAGCGTTAAAAGGGGGGGAAATCAGCCCCAGCATTTT
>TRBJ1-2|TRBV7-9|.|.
CASSLGVGTYGYTF
TGTGCCAGCAGCTTAGGTGTTGGGACGTATGGCTACACCTTC
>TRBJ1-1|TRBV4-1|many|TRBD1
CASSQAYRGRTEAFF
TGCGCCAGCAGCCAGGCTTACAGGGGGCGAACTGAAGCTTTCTTT
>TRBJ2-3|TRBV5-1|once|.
CASSLVPSGDTQYF
TGCGCCAGCAGCTTGGTACCCTCGGGGGATACGCAGTATTTT
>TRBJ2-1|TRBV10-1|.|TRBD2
CASSLGLAGAGEQFF
TGCGCCAGCAGCCTCGGACTAGCGGGAGCGGGTGAGCAGTTCTTC
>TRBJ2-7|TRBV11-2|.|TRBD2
CASSLGAGGPGEQYF
TGTGCCAGCAGCTTAGGAGCGGGAGGGCCGGGAGAGCAGTACTTC
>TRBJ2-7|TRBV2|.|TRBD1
CASSGLTGGDEQYF
TGTGCCAGCAGTGGACTCACAGGGGGCGACGAGCAGTACTTC
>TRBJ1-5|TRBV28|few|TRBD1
CASSSLDRARQPQHF
TGTGCCAGCAGTTCCTTAGACAGGGCACGTCAGCCCCAGCATTTT
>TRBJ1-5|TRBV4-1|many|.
CASSQDGTSNQPQHF
TGCGCCAGCAGCCAAGATGGGACAAGCAATCAGCCCCAGCATTTT
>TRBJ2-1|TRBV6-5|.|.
CASGLQRYNEQFF
TGTGCCAGCGGACTACAGAGATACAATGAGCAGTTCTTC
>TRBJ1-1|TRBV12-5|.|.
CASGFGRLGTEAFF
TGTGCTAGTGGTTTCGGCCGTTTGGGGACTGAAGCTTTCTTT
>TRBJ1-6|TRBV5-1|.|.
CASSLLGNSPLHF
TGCGCCAGCAGCTTGCTCGGTAATTCACCCCTCCACTTT